The rows below give T cell receptor beta chains drawn from one sample of a study of response to subunit inactivated influenza vaccine. TCRdb re-called the RT-PCR reads with MiXCR, one entry per CDR3 protein. The table records approximately 500,000 distinct CDR3 sequences, under 30% of them present only once. These same data were also listed under a study on T cells expressing NK-cell markers.

Sequenced here: CD4+ T cells sorted from PBMCs, sampled approximately 12 days after vaccination. Receptors were obtained from a man aged 50-60 years who received an inactivated influenza vaccine. The CDR3 runs from the conserved cysteine through the conserved F or W. Each record gives: CDR3 length, J gene, D gene, clone size, V gene, CDR3 protein, CDR3 DNA. The D gene is left open where the match is weak. Rows give clone size only sometimes, using once, few, many, or a class for an expanded clone.

CDR3 length: 13; J gene: TRBJ2-3; D gene: -; clone size: few; V gene: TRBV18; CDR3 protein: CASSPGVPDTQYF; CDR3 DNA: TGTGCCAGCTCACCCGGGGTCCCAGATACGCAGTATTTT
CDR3 length: 14; J gene: TRBJ1-1; D gene: -; clone size: few; V gene: TRBV7-8; CDR3 protein: CASSFRTTGTEAFF; CDR3 DNA: TGTGCCAGCAGCTTCCGGACGACCGGGACTGAAGCTTTCTTT
CDR3 length: 14; J gene: TRBJ1-3; D gene: -; clone size: -; V gene: TRBV30; CDR3 protein: CAWRVSGSGNTIYF; CDR3 DNA: TGTGCCTGGAGGGTTTCGGGGTCTGGAAACACCATATATTTT
CDR3 length: 13; J gene: TRBJ2-7; D gene: -; clone size: few; V gene: TRBV5-6; CDR3 protein: CASSRPGQREQYF; CDR3 DNA: TGTGCCAGCAGCCGGCCCGGTCAGAGGGAACAGTACTTC
CDR3 length: 16; J gene: TRBJ2-3; D gene: TRBD2; clone size: once; V gene: TRBV30; CDR3 protein: CAWRIQASGGTGTQYF; CDR3 DNA: TGTGCCTGGAGAATACAGGCTAGCGGGGGGACGGGTACGCAGTATTTT
CDR3 length: 15; J gene: TRBJ2-1; D gene: TRBD2; clone size: -; V gene: TRBV6-5; CDR3 protein: CASSYQGTSPSEQFF; CDR3 DNA: TGTGCCAGCAGTTATCAGGGGACTAGCCCGTCCGAGCAGTTCTTC
CDR3 length: 12; J gene: TRBJ1-2; D gene: -; clone size: many; V gene: TRBV29-1; CDR3 protein: CSVAGESYGYTF; CDR3 DNA: TGCAGCGTTGCCGGGGAAAGCTATGGCTACACCTTC
CDR3 length: 15; J gene: TRBJ2-3; D gene: TRBD2; clone size: many; V gene: TRBV20-1; CDR3 protein: CSATLAGGLGDTQYF; CDR3 DNA: TGCAGTGCGACGCTAGCGGGAGGTTTGGGCGATACGCAGTATTTT
CDR3 length: 12; J gene: TRBJ2-4; D gene: -; clone size: -; V gene: TRBV28; CDR3 protein: CASSLAKNIQYF; CDR3 DNA: TGTGCCAGCAGTTTAGCCAAAAACATTCAGTACTTC
CDR3 length: 13; J gene: TRBJ2-1; D gene: -; clone size: many; V gene: TRBV25-1; CDR3 protein: CASSENNYNEQFF; CDR3 DNA: TGTGCCAGCAGTGAGAATAACTACAATGAGCAGTTCTTC
CDR3 length: 17; J gene: TRBJ2-1; D gene: TRBD2; clone size: -; V gene: TRBV20-1; CDR3 protein: CSARDGGSGGGYNEQFF; CDR3 DNA: TGCAGTGCTAGAGATGGGGGTTCGGGAGGAGGCTACAATGAGCAGTTCTTC
CDR3 length: 13; J gene: TRBJ2-1; D gene: -; clone size: -; V gene: TRBV7-2; CDR3 protein: CASSRPGYNEQFF; CDR3 DNA: TGTGCCAGCAGCCGTCCCGGTTACAATGAGCAGTTCTTC
CDR3 length: 12; J gene: TRBJ2-7; D gene: -; clone size: -; V gene: TRBV11-2; CDR3 protein: CASRTRAHEQYF; CDR3 DNA: TGTGCCAGCAGGACTAGGGCCCACGAGCAGTACTTC
CDR3 length: 16; J gene: TRBJ1-6; D gene: -; clone size: -; V gene: TRBV6-1; CDR3 protein: CASIDRPSSYNSPLHF; CDR3 DNA: TGTGCCAGCATCGACAGGCCGAGCTCCTATAATTCACCCCTCCACTTT
CDR3 length: 19; J gene: TRBJ2-1; D gene: -; clone size: few; V gene: TRBV5-1; CDR3 protein: CASSGPGTGFFSSYNEQFF; CDR3 DNA: TGCGCCAGCAGCGGCCCCGGGACTGGGTTTTTCAGCTCCTACAATGAGCAGTTCTTC
CDR3 length: 16; J gene: TRBJ2-1; D gene: TRBD1; clone size: -; V gene: TRBV18; CDR3 protein: CASSPPRDRGLDEQFF; CDR3 DNA: TGTGCCAGCTCACCACCACGGGACAGGGGGCTCGATGAGCAGTTCTTC
CDR3 length: 13; J gene: TRBJ1-6; D gene: TRBD1; clone size: -; V gene: TRBV20-1; CDR3 protein: CSARTGDYSPLHF; CDR3 DNA: TGCAGTGCTAGGACAGGGGATTATTCACCCCTCCACTTT
CDR3 length: 16; J gene: TRBJ2-3; D gene: TRBD2; clone size: few; V gene: TRBV11-2; CDR3 protein: CASSLSLAGGPDTQYF; CDR3 DNA: TGTGCCAGCAGCTTATCCTTAGCGGGAGGACCAGATACGCAGTATTTT
CDR3 length: 13; J gene: TRBJ2-1; D gene: -; clone size: few; V gene: TRBV20-1; CDR3 protein: CSARDGGRDEQFF; CDR3 DNA: TGCAGTGCTAGAGATGGGGGTCGGGATGAGCAGTTCTTC
CDR3 length: 15; J gene: TRBJ1-6; D gene: -; clone size: -; V gene: TRBV28; CDR3 protein: CASSSLHLDRSPLHF; CDR3 DNA: TGTGCCAGCAGTTCCCTTCACTTGGACAGATCACCCCTCCACTTT
CDR3 length: 15; J gene: TRBJ2-1; D gene: -; clone size: -; V gene: TRBV4-3; CDR3 protein: CASSQELDLYNEQFF; CDR3 DNA: TGCGCCAGCAGCCAAGAACTAGACCTTTACAATGAGCAGTTCTTC